This T cell receptor (beta chain) was profiled in a study of PD-1 blockade in mismatch repair-deficient tumors. Whole-study findings and limits: Rapid post-treatment expansion, then contraction, generally preceding radiologic response, marked tumor-resident clones.

The germline V gene has CDR1 MGHRA and CDR2 YSYEKL. This CDR3 contains 15 residues. Trimming took 2 bases from V and 3 from J, leaving 13 bases between them. TCRdb's table, derived via immunoSEQ multiplex PCR, lists solely in-frame clones and lacks some. The table records under 95,000 clones, roughly 80% of them present only once. Only one count was recorded for this clone. The antigen is unknown. This TCR derives from an adult with mismatch repair-deficient cancer. The sample here was peripheral blood, taken 12 weeks after starting pembrolizumab. The rearrangement links TRBV4-1 to TRBJ1-2; TRBD1 is a possible D gene (6 bases). The CDR3 is CASSQLLGGHYGYTF. Written as DNA, the CDR3 is TGCGCCAGCAGCCAACTCCTAGGGGGACACTATGGCTACACCTTC.